Presented here are 30 T cell receptor beta chains from one specimen sequenced in a study of T cells in Graves' hyperthyroidism and ophthalmopathy. Using RNA transcripts as the source, TCR beta CDR3 regions were amplified. HTBI primers were employed in a first-round RT-PCR of the TCR CDR3. Each CDR3 protein gets one entry after TCRdb re-called the multiplex PCR reads with MiXCR. Of more than 500,000 distinct CDR3 sequences listed, 15% to 20% are singletons. Material: blood. The source is a woman aged 30 to 39 with Graves' ophthalmopathy.

This chain uses TRBV7-9 with TRBJ1-1; possibly TRBD1 for D (6 bases). The germline gives CDR1 SEHNR, CDR2 FQNEAQ (reference sequence). This CDR3 has 17 amino acids. With 4 bases removed from V and 4 bases from J, the gap between germline ends came to 22 bases. In DNA, the CDR3 is TGTGCCAGCAGCTCCGAGGGGGGGAGAGTGGGCAGCACTGAAGCTTTCTTT. Its protein is CASSSEGGRVGSTEAFF.

This clonotype was observed many times. The chain has TRBV20-1 and TRBJ2-7; TRBD2 matches at 8 bases. The germline V gene encodes CDR1 DFQATT and CDR2 SNEGSKA (reference sequence). The CDR3 length is 15 residues. Trimming at V came to 0 bases and at J to 0 bases, leaving 4 bases not matched to a gene. CDR3 region: CSARDRLASSYEQYF. The CDR3 bases are TGCAGTGCTAGAGATCGACTAGCGAGCTCCTACGAGCAGTACTTC.

The chain is built from TRBV5-6 and TRBJ2-2; D not resolved. V gave up 0 bases and J gave up 4 bases, with 13 bases separating them. CDR3 length equals 16 residues. The germline gives CDR1 SGHDT, CDR2 YYEEEE. CDR3: CASSLGSWAVTGELFF. The CDR3 DNA reads TGTGCCAGCAGCTTGGGGAGCTGGGCGGTCACCGGGGAGCTGTTTTTT.

Many counts were recorded for this clonotype. The rearrangement joins TRBV7-6 to TRBJ2-3; D is unclear. In germline, CDR1 is SGHVS, CDR2 FNYEAQ. Between the trimmed V and J ends, which lost 5 bases and 10 bases, there was a span of 13 bases. The CDR3 is 12 residues long. CDR3 in amino acids: CASSLESGAQYF. The DNA of the CDR3 is TGTGCCAGCAGCCTAGAGTCCGGTGCGCAGTATTTT.

This clonotype came up a few times. The V call is TRBV27, the J call TRBJ2-7, with D possibly being TRBD1 (5 bases). The V end lost 0 bases, the J end lost 1 base, and 7 bases lay between the germline ends. CDR1 and CDR2 from the germline V gene are MNHEY and SMNVEV (reference sequence). There are 14 residues in the CDR3. CDR3 bases: TGTGCCAGCAGTTTATCAGGGGTGTCCTACGAGCAGTACTTC. Amino acids: CASSLSGVSYEQYF.

Many counts were recorded for this clonotype. This sequence joins TRBV9 and TRBJ2-5; the D call may be TRBD1 or TRBD2 (5 bases each). Germline V gives CDR1 SGDLS, CDR2 YYNGEE. CDR3 length: 13 amino acids. V was clipped by 3 bases and J by 7 bases, with 13 bases between them. The CDR3 sequence: CASSGDRRGTQYF. CDR3 DNA sequence: TGTGCCAGCAGCGGTGACAGACGGGGGACCCAGTACTTC.

This clonotype has ten or more counts. The chain has TRBV3-1 and TRBJ1-5; no definite D call. The V gene lost 4 bases and the J gene lost 6 bases, with 10 bases spanning the gap. CDR1 is LGHDT and CDR2 is YNNKEL in the germline V gene (reference sequence). The CDR3 sequence is 13 residues long. Here the CDR3 reads CASSPRLGQPQHF. CDR3 nucleotide sequence: TGTGCCAGCAGCCCCCGTTTGGGTCAGCCCCAGCATTTT.

This clonotype was detected many times. This rearrangement joins TRBV11-2 to TRBJ2-2; D may be TRBD1 (6 bases). The ends were cut back, 5 bases at V and 5 bases at J, with 15 bases in the middle. This CDR3 has 15 residues. Germline V CDR1 and CDR2: SGHAT, FQNNGV. CDR3 sequence (DNA): TGTGCCAGCAGCCTTTTAACAGGGAGAACCGGGGAGCTGTTTTTT. Its translation: CASSLLTGRTGELFF.

The sample holds a few counts of this clonotype. The chain recombines TRBV11-1 with TRBJ2-7; 8 positions match TRBD1. V was pared by 2 bases and J by 1 base, with 4 bases of the junction left unmatched. Per the germline V gene, CDR1 is SGHAT and CDR2 is FQDESV (reference sequence). The CDR3 extends over 15 amino acids. The CDR3 DNA reads as TGTGCCAGCAGCTTATATGGACAGGGATCCTACGAGCAGTACTTC. The encoded protein is CASSLYGQGSYEQYF.

The sample holds a few counts of this clonotype. The gene calls are TRBV7-2 and TRBJ2-1, with unresolved D. Germline V CDR1 and CDR2: SGHTA, FQGNSA. The V gene lost 4 bases and the J gene lost 0 bases, with 10 bases spanning the gap. The CDR3 extends over 15 amino acids. The CDR3 DNA follows: TGTGCCAGCAGCTCTTGGGTAGGCTCCTACAATGAGCAGTTCTTC. It translates to CASSSWVGSYNEQFF.

V and J are TRBV15 and TRBJ2-3; D is possibly TRBD2 (6 bases). V lost 4 bases and J 2 bases, leaving 19 bases between the germline ends. Germline CDR1 is LNHNV and CDR2 is YYDKDF (reference sequence). The CDR3 contains 17 residues. The CDR3 protein is CATSMVLIAALTDTQYF. The CDR3 nucleotides read TGTGCCACCAGCATGGTTTTAATAGCGGCCCTCACAGATACGCAGTATTTT.

This clonotype was seen at least ten times. CDR3 nucleotides: TGTGCCAGCAGCCAAGAGGTCGGGGCGGGTTATGAGCAGTTCTTC. Encoded protein: CASSQEVGAGYEQFF. This chain uses TRBV3-1 with TRBJ2-1; perhaps D is TRBD1 or TRBD2 (5 bases each). Trimming left V 0 bases short and J 8 bases short, with 14 bases between. Germline V gives CDR1 LGHDT, CDR2 YNNKEL (reference sequence). The CDR3 runs 15 residues.

This clonotype was observed many times. The chain couples TRBV5-5 to TRBJ2-7; 9 bases map to TRBD1. The germline CDR1 and CDR2 sequences are SGHKS and YYEKEE (reference sequence). The CDR3 runs 14 residues. The ends lost 3 bases at V and 4 bases at J; junction bases unmatched: 5. CDR3 sequence: CASSSTGTGYEQYF. In nucleotides, the CDR3 is TGTGCCAGCAGCTCGACCGGGACAGGGTACGAGCAGTACTTC.

The table lists this clonotype with many counts. The gene calls are TRBV7-2 and TRBJ2-7, with D perhaps given as TRBD1 or TRBD2 (6 bases each). From germline, CDR1 is SGHTA and CDR2 FQGNSA. V lost 3 bases to trimming and J lost 3 bases, with 9 bases between them. The CDR3 spans 13 residues. CDR3: CASSLEGVYEQYF. CDR3 nucleotide sequence: TGTGCCAGCAGCTTGGAGGGGGTCTACGAGCAGTACTTC.

This clonotype appeared many times. The chain has TRBV28 and TRBJ1-5; D is possibly TRBD1 (6 bases). This CDR3 comprises 14 residues. Trimming cost V 6 bases and J 5 bases, with 14 bases left between them. The germline V gene encodes CDR1 MDHEN and CDR2 SYDVKM. The CDR3 sequence is CASSPRDNYQPQHF. The CDR3 coding sequence is TGTGCCAGCAGCCCCCGGGACAATTATCAGCCCCAGCATTTT.

The J gene is TRBJ2-1, the V gene TRBV20-1, with 8 positions matching TRBD2. The V gene end was trimmed by 0 bases and the J gene end by 9 bases; junction bases not matched to a gene: 7. The germline V gene encodes CDR1 DFQATT and CDR2 SNEGSKA (reference sequence). This CDR3 region has 14 residues. The CDR3 is CSAREPGGGAEQFF. DNA for the CDR3: TGCAGTGCTAGAGAACCGGGGGGGGGAGCTGAGCAGTTCTTC.

This chain connects TRBV11-2 to TRBJ2-2; TRBD2 might be the D (6 bases). CDR1 and CDR2 (germline): SGHAT, FQNNGV. This CDR3 spans 13 amino acids. V was cut by 6 bases and J by 6 bases, with 11 bases left in between. The CDR3 spells CASSFREAGELFF. The CDR3 DNA follows: TGTGCCAGCAGTTTCAGGGAGGCCGGGGAGCTGTTTTTT.

The rearrangement links TRBV7-6 to TRBJ2-1; 7 bases are a match to TRBD2. Germline lookup yields CDR1 SGHVS and CDR2 FNYEAQ. V was clipped by 0 bases and J by 2 bases; unmatched bases: 4. The CDR3 is made up of 16 amino acids. The CDR3 loop is CASSLAGGSTYNEQFF. CDR3 nucleotide sequence: TGTGCCAGCAGCTTAGCAGGCGGGAGCACCTACAATGAGCAGTTCTTC.

The chain employs TRBV9 and TRBJ2-3; the D call may be TRBD1 or TRBD2 (7 bases each). The CDR3 extends over 16 amino acids. Per germline, CDR1 SGDLS and CDR2 YYNGEE. V lost 0 bases and J 4 bases, leaving 15 bases between the germline ends. The CDR3 DNA sequence: TGTGCCAGCAGCGTAGAGCAGGGGGGGCCTGCAGATACGCAGTATTTT. Translated: CASSVEQGGPADTQYF. Together with reference TRBV9 and TRBJ2-3, the CDR3 gives the full variable domain: DSGVTQTPKHLITATGQRVTLRCSPRSGDLSVYWYQQSLDQGLQFLIQYYNGEERAKGNILERFSAQQFPDLHSELNLSSLELGDSALYFCASSVEQGGPADTQYFGPGTRLTVL.

This clonotype was seen repeatedly, ten times or more. V and J are TRBV12-3 or TRBV12-4 and TRBJ2-7; tentative D call: TRBD2 (5 bases). Trimming removed 5 bases at V and 3 bases at J, with 11 bases between. The CDR3 sequence is 13 residues long. CDR3 in DNA: TGTGCCAGCAGTGGGCCGGGAATCTACGAGCAGTACTTC. Protein sequence: CASSGPGIYEQYF.

This clonotype appeared a few times. This chain connects TRBV6-1 to TRBJ1-5, with D possibly TRBD1 on 6 matching bases. CDR3 length: 16 amino acids. Trimming left V 7 bases short and J 1 base short, with 17 bases between. Germline V gene sequence: CDR1 MNHNS, CDR2 SASEGT. The CDR3 coding sequence is TGTGCCAGCAACCCAGTTGCAGGGGCCAGCAATCAGCCCCAGCATTTT. This codes for CASNPVAGASNQPQHF.

This clonotype was seen repeatedly, ten times or more. The rearrangement links TRBV28 to TRBJ2-7, with 7 bases matching TRBD2. The CDR3 contains 14 residues. The trim removed 2 bases at V and 7 bases at J, leaving 8 bases unmatched. The germline V gene encodes CDR1 MDHEN and CDR2 SYDVKM. The CDR3 coding sequence is TGTGCCAGCAGTTTACGCGGGAGCGCGTTAGAGCAGTACTTC. Amino acids: CASSLRGSALEQYF.

The chain couples TRBV7-2 to TRBJ2-3, with TRBD2 matching over 7 bases. Germline assignment: CDR1 SGHTA and CDR2 FQGNSA. V was clipped by 1 base and J by 6 bases; unmatched bases: 10. CDR3 length: 16 amino acids. CDR3 amino acids: CASSLGVGGPSDTQYF. DNA of the CDR3: TGTGCCAGCAGCTTAGGGGTGGGAGGGCCATCGGATACGCAGTATTTT. Full variable domain (rest looked up from reference TRBV7-2 and TRBJ2-3): GAGVSQSPSNKVTEKGKDVELRCDPISGHTALYWYRQSLGQGLEFLIYFQGNSAPDKSGLPSDRFSAERTGGSVSTLTIQRTQQEDSAVYLCASSLGVGGPSDTQYFGPGTRLTVL.

Ten or more counts support this clonotype. This chain connects TRBV20-1 to TRBJ2-7; D may be TRBD1 (6 bases). Per the germline V gene, CDR1 is DFQATT and CDR2 is SNEGSKA (reference sequence). There are 12 residues in the CDR3. V was trimmed by 3 bases and J by 4 bases, leaving 10 bases between them. The CDR3 protein is CSASGTSYEQYF. The CDR3 coding sequence is TGCAGTGCTAGCGGGACATCATACGAGCAGTACTTC.

This clonotype was observed a few times. Just one base apart from a much larger clone, this may be a read error. J is TRBJ2-1 and V is TRBV14; TRBD1 agrees at 8 bases. CDR1 and CDR2 from the germline V gene are SGHDN and FVKESK. V was clipped by 4 bases and J by 8 bases; unmatched bases: 4. This CDR3 is 13 amino acids long. CDR3 sequence: CASSPTGVYEQFF. CDR3 in DNA: TGTGCCAGCAGCCCGACAGGGGTCTATGAGCAGTTCTTC. The full variable domain, in which reference TRBV14 and TRBJ2-1 provide the parts outside the CDR3, is EAGVTQFPSHSVIEKGQTVTLRCDPISGHDNLYWYRRVMGKEIKFLLHFVKESKQDESGMPNNRFLAERTGGTYSTLKVQPAELEDSGVYFCASSPTGVYEQFFGPGTRLTVL.

There are many counts of this clonotype. The V gene is TRBV18, the J gene TRBJ1-1; D call uncertain. V gave up 4 bases and J gave up 3 bases, with 12 bases separating them. The germline V gene has CDR1 KGHSH and CDR2 LQKENI. The CDR3 spans 14 residues. CDR3 bases: TGTGCCAGCTCACTCAAGACCGATTACACTGAAGCTTTCTTT. Protein product: CASSLKTDYTEAFF.

This chain connects TRBV12-3 or TRBV12-4 to TRBJ1-1; no firm D call. Trimming pared 8 bases from V and 0 bases from J, leaving 7 bases between. CDR3 length: 12 amino acids. CDR3 in amino acids: CASLGVNTEAFF. As DNA, the CDR3 is TGTGCCAGCCTGGGAGTGAACACTGAAGCTTTCTTT.

In its sample, this clonotype was seen a few times. Given a much more abundant clone one base away, this may be a read error. The chain joins TRBV28 to TRBJ2-2; the match to TRBD2 covers 12 bases. CDR1 MDHEN and CDR2 SYDVKM come from the germline V gene. The CDR3 sequence is 15 residues long. This chain's CDR3 is CASSLLAGGTGGLFF. DNA of the CDR3: TGTGCCAGCAGCCTACTAGCGGGAGGCACCGGGGGGCTGTTTTTT.

The chain joins TRBV4-3 to TRBJ1-4, with D unresolved. The CDR3 spans 15 residues. V gave up 0 bases and J gave up 4 bases, with 9 bases separating them. Germline loops: CDR1 LGHNA, CDR2 YSLEER. CDR3 in amino acids: CASSQDSVFNEKLFF. DNA of the CDR3: TGCGCCAGCAGCCAAGACTCTGTGTTTAATGAAAAACTGTTTTTT.

In its sample, this clonotype was seen many times. The J gene is TRBJ1-1, the V gene TRBV3-1; D is possibly TRBD1 (5 bases). This CDR3 contains 16 residues. V dropped 4 bases and J dropped 3 bases, with 18 bases sitting between them. CDR1 is LGHDT and CDR2 is YNNKEL in the germline V gene (reference sequence). The CDR3 spells CASSRMNRGGDTEAFF. DNA of the CDR3: TGTGCCAGCAGCCGGATGAATCGGGGAGGGGACACTGAAGCTTTCTTT.